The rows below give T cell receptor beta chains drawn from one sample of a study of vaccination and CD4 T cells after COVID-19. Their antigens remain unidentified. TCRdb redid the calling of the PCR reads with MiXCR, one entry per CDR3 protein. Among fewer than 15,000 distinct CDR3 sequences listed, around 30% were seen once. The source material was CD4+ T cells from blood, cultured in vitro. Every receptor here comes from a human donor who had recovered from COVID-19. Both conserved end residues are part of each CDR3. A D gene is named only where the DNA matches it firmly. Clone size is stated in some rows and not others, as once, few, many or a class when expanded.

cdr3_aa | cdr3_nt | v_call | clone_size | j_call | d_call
CASSPGFGTYGYTF | TGTGCCAGCAGTCCAGGGTTTGGGACTTATGGCTACACCTTC | TRBV28 | NA | TRBJ1-2 | NA
CASSQGLAGSYEQYF | TGTGCCAGCAGCCAAGGACTAGCGGGCTCCTACGAGCAGTACTTC | TRBV4-2 | medium-sized | TRBJ2-7 | TRBD2
CSVGQGNTDTQYF | TGCAGCGTCGGACAGGGGAATACAGATACGCAGTATTTT | TRBV29-1 | few | TRBJ2-3 | TRBD1
CASSPSGANVLTF | TGTGCCAGCAGCCCTTCTGGGGCCAACGTCCTGACTTTC | TRBV5-4 | NA | TRBJ2-6 | NA
CSASRGQAEEKLFF | TGCAGTGCTAGTCGCGGGCAGGCTGAAGAAAAACTGTTTTTT | TRBV20-1 | NA | TRBJ1-4 | NA
CSARVQTGVPVNYGYTF | TGCAGTGCTAGAGTTCAAACAGGTGTTCCCGTTAACTATGGCTACACCTTC | TRBV20-1 | NA | TRBJ1-2 | NA
CASSRSGSTDTQYF | TGTGCCAGCTCACGTTCCGGGAGCACAGATACGCAGTATTTT | TRBV18 | NA | TRBJ2-3 | NA
CASNDRAGANVLTF | TGTGCCAGTAACGACAGGGCTGGGGCCAACGTCCTGACTTTC | TRBV7-9 | once | TRBJ2-6 | TRBD1
CASSSGAGGLWITEAFF | TGTGCCAGCAGCTCGGGGGCAGGGGGCCTATGGATCACTGAAGCTTTCTTT | TRBV5-4 | few | TRBJ1-1 | TRBD1
CASSPGTSVREQYF | TGTGCCAGCAGCCCAGGGACTAGCGTGAGAGAGCAGTACTTC | TRBV7-9 | NA | TRBJ2-7 | TRBD2
CSGRGPNEKLFF | TGCAGTGGTCGAGGGCCTAATGAAAAACTGTTTTTT | TRBV20-1 | NA | TRBJ1-4 | NA
CASSYLGTGDYGYTF | TGTGCCAGCAGTTACTTAGGGACAGGGGACTATGGCTACACCTTC | TRBV6-5 | NA | TRBJ1-2 | TRBD1
CASSRDRRQPQHF | TGTGCCAGCTCACGAGACAGGCGCCAGCCCCAGCATTTT | TRBV18 | NA | TRBJ1-5 | NA
CASSPLGTAGGAYEQYF | TGTGCCAGCAGCCCCCTCGGCACGGCAGGGGGGGCCTACGAGCAGTACTTC | TRBV5-4 | NA | TRBJ2-7 | NA
CSARAPRFWVEGTSGSFFQETQYF | TGCAGTGCTAGAGCCCCCCGTTTTTGGGTCGAAGGGACTAGCGGGAGTTTTTTCCAAGAGACCCAGTACTTC | TRBV20-1 | NA | TRBJ2-5 | TRBD2
CASRVSDEQFF | TGTGCCAGCAGAGTTAGCGATGAGCAGTTCTTC | TRBV12-3/TRBV12-4 | NA | TRBJ2-1 | NA
CASGPRQRLYGYTF | TGTGCCAGCGGACCGCGGCAGCGGCTATATGGCTACACCTTC | TRBV6-1 | few | TRBJ1-2 | NA
CASSLRGGYGYTF | TGTGCCAGCAGCTTACGGGGGGGCTATGGCTACACCTTC | TRBV7-9 | large | TRBJ1-2 | NA
CACKVRDILNQSQHF | TGTGCCTGCAAAGTCCGGGACATCCTTAATCAGTCCCAGCATTTT | TRBV6-1 | NA | TRBJ1-5 | NA
CASTWGGVTTDTQYF | TGTGCCAGCACCTGGGGCGGGGTCACCACAGATACGCAGTATTTT | TRBV6-1 | NA | TRBJ2-3 | NA
CSAPRIAGGRGTGELFF | TGCAGTGCTCCAAGGATAGCGGGAGGGCGGGGCACCGGGGAGCTGTTTTTT | TRBV20-1 | NA | TRBJ2-2 | TRBD2
CSAGAAGVGRTEAFF | TGCAGTGCTGGAGCGGCGGGGGTCGGGCGCACTGAAGCTTTCTTT | TRBV20-1 | large | TRBJ1-1 | NA
CASSEWSGTTYGYTF | TGTGCCAGCAGTGAATGGTCTGGGACAACCTATGGCTACACCTTC | TRBV6-4 | few | TRBJ1-2 | NA
CASSLPGTGAYEQYF | TGTGCCAGCAGTTTACCAGGGACTGGGGCCTACGAGCAGTACTTC | TRBV28 | NA | TRBJ2-7 | NA
CASSYRRTKGAGNTIYF | TGTGCCAGCAGTTACAGGCGAACCAAAGGTGCTGGAAACACCATATATTTT | TRBV6-5 | NA | TRBJ1-3 | NA
CASSPTSGTYNEQFF | TGTGCCAGTAGTCCGACTAGCGGGACCTACAATGAGCAGTTCTTC | TRBV19 | NA | TRBJ2-1 | TRBD2
CASSSLIRDRVQETQYF | TGTGCCAGCAGTTCCCTTATTAGGGACAGGGTCCAGGAGACCCAGTACTTC | TRBV28 | NA | TRBJ2-5 | TRBD1
CASSYWGEQFF | TGTGCCAGCAGTTACTGGGGTGAGCAGTTCTTC | TRBV6-2/TRBV6-3 | NA | TRBJ2-1 | NA
CASSLVSQETQYF | TGTGCCAGCAGCTTAGTCAGCCAAGAGACCCAGTACTTC | TRBV7-7 | NA | TRBJ2-5 | NA
CATSDREDRGVQFF | TGTGCCACCAGTGATCGTGAAGACAGGGGAGTGCAGTTCTTC | TRBV24-1 | few | TRBJ2-1 | TRBD1
CASSIVGLGAQRSYNEQFF | TGTGCCAGTAGTATAGTTGGTTTAGGTGCACAGCGCTCCTACAATGAGCAGTTCTTC | TRBV19 | few | TRBJ2-1 | NA
CASSAPGLGFGTQYF | TGTGCCAGCAGTGCACCGGGACTAGGTTTCGGGACCCAGTACTTC | TRBV25-1 | few | TRBJ2-5 | TRBD2
CASSFGTSGNTIYF | TGTGCCAGCAGCTTCGGGACCTCTGGAAACACCATATATTTT | TRBV7-2 | few | TRBJ1-3 | NA
CASSYSGPRGTDTQYF | TGTGCCAGCAGTTACTCGGGACCCCGGGGCACAGATACGCAGTATTTT | TRBV6-5 | NA | TRBJ2-3 | NA
CASSLSGDSTDTQYF | TGTGCCAGCAGTCTTAGCGGGGATAGCACAGATACGCAGTATTTT | TRBV6-1 | NA | TRBJ2-3 | TRBD2
CSARADSNQPQHF | TGCAGTGCTAGAGCTGATAGCAATCAGCCCCAGCATTTT | TRBV20-1 | few | TRBJ1-5 | NA
CAIRTGTGGLETQYF | TGTGCCATCAGAACCGGGACAGGGGGCTTGGAGACCCAGTACTTC | TRBV10-3 | NA | TRBJ2-5 | TRBD1
CASSHNLAGGPGELFF | TGCGCCAGCAGCCACAATCTAGCGGGAGGGCCCGGGGAGCTGTTTTTT | TRBV5-1 | NA | TRBJ2-2 | TRBD2
CASSYGDRANTEAFF | TGTGCCAGCAGTTACGGGGACAGGGCGAACACTGAAGCTTTCTTT | TRBV2 | NA | TRBJ1-1 | TRBD1
CSARAGGGIEAFF | TGCAGTGCTAGAGCGGGAGGGGGCATTGAAGCTTTCTTT | TRBV20-1 | few | TRBJ1-1 | TRBD1